Below are 30 T cell receptor beta chains sequenced from a single sample in a study of shared clonotypes between healthy human individuals. Measured with immunoSEQ multiplex PCR; TCRdb has only the in-frame clones, and not every one. The sample includes millions of clones, about 95% seen only once; the top ten take roughly 0.13%. The sequenced material came from naive CD4+ T cells sorted from blood. The subset is: CD45RA+ positively selected. The origin of the receptors is a young man in good health.

As concerns this clone: Other DNA sequences from this sample encode an identical CDR3 as well. V and J are TRBV28 and TRBJ2-7; TRBD1 agrees at 10 bases. This CDR3 has 15 residues. Trimming removed 4 bases from V and 1 base from J; junction bases left unmatched: 4. From germline, CDR1 is MDHEN and CDR2 SYDVKM. CDR3 amino acids: CASSSPGQGSYEQYF. CDR3 in DNA: TGTGCCAGCAGTTCTCCGGGACAGGGGTCCTACGAGCAGTACTTC.

The CDR3 DNA follows: TGCGCCAGCAGTGTTTTCGAAAACACTGAAGCTTTCTTT. As protein: CASSVFENTEAFF. The V and J genes are TRBV5-1 and TRBJ1-1; D remains ambiguous. V gave up 5 bases and J gave up 2 bases, with 10 bases separating them. The CDR3 sequence is 13 residues long. Germline-derived CDR1 and CDR2 are SGHRS and YFSETQ.

The V and J genes are TRBV28 and TRBJ2-7, with 10 bases aligning to TRBD1. CDR1 MDHEN and CDR2 SYDVKM come from the germline V gene. J was trimmed by 5 bases and V by 4 bases; bases with no gene match: 5. The CDR3 has 14 residues. The CDR3 bases are TGTGCCAGCAGTTCCGGGACAGGGGTCAACGAGCAGTACTTC. Amino acid sequence: CASSSGTGVNEQYF.

J is TRBJ1-5 and V is TRBV15, with D unresolved. From germline, CDR1 is LNHNV and CDR2 YYDKDF (reference sequence). Trimming pared 0 bases from V and 4 bases from J, leaving 10 bases between. The CDR3 is 15 amino acids. The CDR3 loop is CATSRDPTANQPQHF. The CDR3 DNA follows: TGTGCCACCAGCAGAGATCCAACGGCTAATCAGCCCCAGCATTTT.

The gene calls are TRBV5-1 and TRBJ2-3; 7 bases are shared with TRBD2. Germline V CDR1 and CDR2: SGHRS, YFSETQ. The V gene end was trimmed by 0 bases and the J gene end by 2 bases; junction bases not matched to a gene: 6. The CDR3 has 16 residues. The CDR3 spells CASSLALGDYTDTQYF. CDR3 DNA: TGCGCCAGCAGCTTGGCCCTCGGGGACTACACAGATACGCAGTATTTT. The full variable domain, with the rest looked up from reference TRBV5-1 and TRBJ2-3, is KAGVTQTPRYLIKTRGQQVTLSCSPISGHRSVSWYQQTPGQGLQFLFEYFSETQRNKGNFPGRFSGRQFSNSRSEMNVSTLELGDSALYLCASSLALGDYTDTQYFGPGTRLTVL.

The chain carries TRBV18 and TRBJ2-7; D not resolved. The germline V gene encodes CDR1 KGHSH and CDR2 LQKENI. The CDR3 has 13 residues. Trimming left V 4 bases short and J 0 bases short, with 7 bases between. CDR3 in amino acids: CASSQAASYEQYF. CDR3 DNA: TGTGCCAGCTCACAGGCAGCCTCCTACGAGCAGTACTTC.

J is TRBJ2-5 and V is TRBV4-1, with 7 bases that match TRBD2. Germline lookup yields CDR1 MGHRA and CDR2 YSYEKL. V lost 1 base, J lost 5 bases, and 7 bases stayed unmatched. The CDR3 has 15 residues. As DNA, the CDR3 is TGCGCCAGCAGCCAAGTTAATCCGGGGGGTGAGACCCAGTACTTC. It encodes CASSQVNPGGETQYF.

CDR3 DNA sequence: TGTGCCAGCAGCTTCGCCGGGACAGGGGCTGGAAAACTGTTTTTT. It codes for CASSFAGTGAGKLFF. The rearrangement joins TRBV7-8 to TRBJ1-4, with 10 bases that match TRBD1. Germline assignment: CDR1 SGHVS and CDR2 FQNEAQ. The J segment lost 10 bases and the V segment lost 3 bases, leaving 8 bases of the junction unmatched. The CDR3 consists of 15 residues. Filled out from reference TRBV7-8 and TRBJ1-4, the complete variable domain reads GAGVSQSPRYKVAKRGQDVALRCDPISGHVSLFWYQQALGQGPEFLTYFQNEAQLDKSGLPSDRFFAERPEGSVSTLKIQRTQQEDSAVYLCASSFAGTGAGKLFFGSGTQLSVL.

This rearrangement joins TRBV5-6 to TRBJ2-5; D not resolved. This CDR3 contains 12 residues. Trimming removed 6 bases at V and 5 bases at J, with 11 bases between. The V gene's germline CDR1 is SGHDT and CDR2 YYEEEE. Written as DNA, the CDR3 is TGTGCCAGCATGCGGAGCTGGGAGACCCAGTACTTC. Amino acids: CASMRSWETQYF.

Concerning this clone: Other DNA sequences from this sample encode an identical CDR3 as well. This chain uses TRBV6-5 with TRBJ2-7; D is undetermined. V gave up 6 bases and J gave up 0 bases, with 3 bases separating them. The CDR3 has 11 residues. Germline V CDR1 and CDR2: MNHEY, SVGAGI. The CDR3 loop is CASRSSYEQYF. The CDR3 region has the DNA TGTGCCAGCAGGAGCTCCTACGAGCAGTACTTC.

The rearrangement joins TRBV2 to TRBJ2-3; 12 bases agree with TRBD2. There are 17 residues in the CDR3. From germline, CDR1 is SNHLY and CDR2 FYNNEI. Trimming cost V 5 bases and J 1 base; bases outside gene matches: 7. This CDR3 reads CASSLRRLAGGTDTQYF. Here the CDR3 DNA reads TGTGCCAGCAGTCTTAGAAGACTAGCGGGGGGCACAGATACGCAGTATTTT.

The chain joins TRBV19 to TRBJ1-1; TRBD1 might be the D (5 bases). Trimming shortened V by 5 bases and J by 4 bases, and 17 bases separated the two germline ends. Germline values: CDR1 LNHDA, CDR2 SQIVND (reference sequence). This CDR3 is 15 amino acids long. CDR3 coding DNA: TGTGCCAGTAGTCCGGGCAGGGTCGGGAGCACTGAAGCTTTCTTT. Its translation: CASSPGRVGSTEAFF.

J is TRBJ1-1 and V is TRBV5-1, with 7 bases matching TRBD1. Germline lookup yields CDR1 SGHRS and CDR2 YFSETQ. CDR3 size: 13 residues. The V segment lost 3 bases and the J segment 1 base; nucleotides outside the gene matches: 0. In DNA, the CDR3 is TGCGCCAGCAGCTGGGACAGGAACACTGAAGCTTTCTTT. This encodes CASSWDRNTEAFF.

This chain uses TRBV11-2 with TRBJ2-1, with D perhaps TRBD2 (6 bases). This CDR3 comprises 15 residues. In germline, CDR1 is SGHAT, CDR2 FQNNGV. Between the trimmed V and J ends, which lost 1 base and 4 bases, there was a span of 11 bases. The CDR3 region is CASSLVRGVYNEQFF. The DNA of the CDR3 is TGTGCCAGCAGCTTAGTACGCGGGGTTTACAATGAGCAGTTCTTC.

This chain links TRBV6-5 with TRBJ2-1; TRBD2 matches 10 bases. The CDR3 sequence is 16 residues long. Germline CDR1 reads MNHEY; CDR2 reads SVGAGI. V shed 0 bases and J 8 bases; nucleotides not matched to a gene: 7. CDR3 amino acids: CASSYSASGGLYEQFF. The CDR3, as DNA: TGTGCCAGCAGTTACTCGGCTAGCGGGGGTTTGTATGAGCAGTTCTTC.

This chain uses TRBV10-3 with TRBJ2-7; perhaps TRBD2 as D (6 bases). Germline CDR1 is ENHRY and CDR2 is SYGVKD. The CDR3 has 13 amino acids. Trimming cost V 7 bases and J 2 bases, with 12 bases left between them. CDR3 amino acids: CAITRDPAYEQYF. The CDR3 nucleotides read TGTGCCATCACGCGGGATCCGGCCTACGAGCAGTACTTC.

The rearrangement joins TRBV29-1 to TRBJ1-3, with a possible D match to TRBD1 (6 bases). The V and J ends lost 7 bases and 0 bases respectively, with 13 bases between them. Germline assignment: CDR1 SQVTM and CDR2 ANQGSEA. This CDR3 contains 14 residues. CDR3 coding DNA: TGCAGCGCCAGATTGGACAGCTCTGGAAACACCATATATTTT. Amino acids: CSARLDSSGNTIYF.

This clone was observed a single time. The J gene is TRBJ1-2, the V gene TRBV15; the match to TRBD1 covers 8 bases. The CDR3 is 12 residues long. The germline V gene has CDR1 LNHNV and CDR2 YYDKDF (reference sequence). Trimming took 2 bases from V and 9 from J; bases not matched to a gene: 2. CDR3 sequence (DNA): TGTGCCACCAGCAGAAGACAGGGGAGCTACACCTTC. It encodes CATSRRQGSYTF.

Comment on this clone: Other DNA sequences of this sample code for an identical CDR3. J is TRBJ2-1 and V is TRBV6-5; 9 bases line up with TRBD2. The germline V gene encodes CDR1 MNHEY and CDR2 SVGAGI. This CDR3 has 15 residues. The J segment lost 0 bases and the V segment lost 5 bases, leaving 2 bases of the junction unmatched. The CDR3 sequence is CASSSSGSSYNEQFF. CDR3 nucleotide sequence: TGTGCCAGCAGTAGTAGCGGGAGCTCCTACAATGAGCAGTTCTTC.

This chain joins TRBV10-2 and TRBJ2-7; TRBD2 matches 12 bases. The CDR3 has 14 amino acids. With V trimmed by 6 bases and J by 6 bases, 6 bases remained unmatched. CDR1 WSHSY and CDR2 SAAADI come from the germline V gene. The CDR3: CASSSGLAGFEQYF. The CDR3 nucleotides are TGCGCCAGCAGCTCGGGACTAGCGGGCTTCGAGCAGTACTTC.

J is TRBJ2-1 and V is TRBV2, with D tentatively TRBD1 or TRBD2 (5 bases each). This CDR3 region has 11 residues. Looked up from germline, CDR1 is SNHLY and CDR2 is FYNNEI. The V and J ends lost 8 bases and 10 bases respectively, with 12 bases between them. CDR3 sequence reads: CASQSRDEQFF. CDR3 nucleotide sequence: TGTGCCAGCCAATCTAGGGACGAGCAGTTCTTC.

On this clone: Other DNA sequences in the same sample also yield this CDR3. J is TRBJ1-1 and V is TRBV6-1; TRBD1 might be the D (5 bases). Germline V gene lookup returns CDR1 MNHNS and CDR2 SASEGT. This CDR3 has 14 residues. The V end was cut by 3 bases, the J end by 0 bases, with 8 bases between. CDR3 sequence (DNA): TGTGCCAGCAGTGAGCCGGGACTGAACACTGAAGCTTTCTTT. This translates into CASSEPGLNTEAFF.

The chain joins TRBV6-4 to TRBJ2-1, with D maybe TRBD2 (6 bases). V gave up 6 bases and J gave up 0 bases, with 15 bases separating them. There are 16 residues in the CDR3. Germline CDR1 MRHNA, CDR2 SNTAGT. The CDR3, as DNA: TGTGCCAGCAGGATCTTTAGCGGTAGCTCCTACAATGAGCAGTTCTTC. This gives the protein CASRIFSGSSYNEQFF.

The V gene is TRBV5-1, the J gene TRBJ2-2, with TRBD1 as a possible D gene (6 bases). The germline V gene encodes CDR1 SGHRS and CDR2 YFSETQ. The CDR3 runs 15 residues. V shed 4 bases and J shed 3 bases, with 13 bases lying between them. CDR3 region: CASSQTGSDTGELFF. In DNA, the CDR3 is TGCGCCAGCAGCCAGACAGGATCAGACACCGGGGAGCTGTTTTTT. The whole variable domain, remainder taken from reference TRBV5-1 and TRBJ2-2, is KAGVTQTPRYLIKTRGQQVTLSCSPISGHRSVSWYQQTPGQGLQFLFEYFSETQRNKGNFPGRFSGRQFSNSRSEMNVSTLELGDSALYLCASSQTGSDTGELFFGEGSRLTVL.

CDR3 region: CASSTRDTYEAFF. DNA of the CDR3: TGTGCCAGCAGCACCCGGGACACCTATGAAGCTTTCTTT. V is TRBV7-2 and J is TRBJ1-1; D is perhaps TRBD1 (6 bases). Germline CDR1 and CDR2: SGHTA and FQGNSA. The CDR3 sequence is 13 residues long. The ends were cut back, 5 bases at V and 7 bases at J, with 14 bases in the middle.

About this clone itself: Other nucleotide sequences from this sample produce the same CDR3. The chain uses TRBV19 and TRBJ2-7; 7 bases match TRBD2. Per the germline V gene, CDR1 is LNHDA and CDR2 is SQIVND (reference sequence). There are 13 residues in the CDR3. V shed 3 bases and J 3 bases; nucleotides not matched to a gene: 2. The CDR3 here is CASSIGTNYEQYF. The CDR3, as DNA: TGTGCCAGTAGTATCGGGACTAACTACGAGCAGTACTTC.

The V call is TRBV7-8, the J call TRBJ1-1, with D hard to call. V was clipped by 2 bases and J by 0 bases, with 10 bases between them. The CDR3 contains 15 residues. Germline values: CDR1 SGHVS, CDR2 FQNEAQ. The CDR3 DNA sequence: TGTGCCAGCAGCTTATCAATGAGTATGAACACTGAAGCTTTCTTT. Translating gives CASSLSMSMNTEAFF.

The chain uses TRBV10-3 and TRBJ2-7, with TRBD2 identical over 9 bases. The CDR3 sequence is 16 residues long. Per the germline V gene, CDR1 is ENHRY and CDR2 is SYGVKD. J lost 6 bases, V lost 8 bases, and 17 bases had no gene match. The CDR3 DNA follows: TGTGCCATCCATGATCCGGGACTAGCCCCTTCGAGCGAGCAGTACTTC. It translates to CAIHDPGLAPSSEQYF.

This clone has only one observation. V is TRBV5-4 and J is TRBJ2-1, with 13 bases aligning to TRBD2. Trimming took 1 base from V and 9 from J; bases not matched to a gene: 4. Germline lookup yields CDR1 SGHNT and CDR2 YYREEE (reference sequence). The length of the CDR3 is 15 residues. The CDR3 nucleotides read TGTGCCAGCAGCTTGACTAGCGGGAGGGCCTCTGAGCAGTTCTTC. This gives the protein CASSLTSGRASEQFF.

The chain carries TRBV25-1 and TRBJ2-2; 10 bases are shared with TRBD2. The ends lost 3 bases at V and 4 bases at J; junction bases unmatched: 2. This CDR3 has 15 residues. Germline CDR1 and CDR2: MGHDK and SYGVNS. In DNA, the CDR3 is TGTGCCAGCAGTGACTGGACTAGCGGCACCGGGGAGCTGTTTTTT. Its protein is CASSDWTSGTGELFF. Full variable domain (remainder filled in from reference TRBV25-1 and TRBJ2-2): EADIYQTPRYLVIGTGKKITLECSQTMGHDKMYWYQQDPGMELHLIHYSYGVNSTEKGDLSSESTVSRIRTEHFPLTLESARPSHTSQYLCASSDWTSGTGELFFGEGSRLTVL.